This TCR beta chain was identified in a study of memory CD4+ T cells and cytomegalovirus serostatus. Study-wide context: Healthy Belgian adult donors included nine or ten CMV-positive and 24 CMV-negative people.

The sort gate was single viable CD3+CD4+CD8-CD45RO+ cells for memory CD4+ T cells. Positive selection with CD4 microbeads enriched total CD4+ T cells. Trimming cost V 5 bases and J 3 bases, with 17 bases left between them. CDR3 size: 16 residues. Germline V lookup: CDR1 MDHEN, CDR2 SYDVKM. Clones were read by immunoSEQ multiplex PCR, and TCRdb kept only the in-frame ones, dropping some. There are about 26,000 clones in the sample; about four fifths occur only once, and around 0.67% lies in the top ten. The sequencing sample was made of memory CD4+ T cells from blood. The sequence was obtained from an adult in good health and CMV-seronegative. This sequence joins TRBV28 and TRBJ1-3; D is possibly TRBD1 (6 bases). DNA for the CDR3: TGTGCCAGCAGTGACAACGGACAGATTGTTGGAAACACCATATATTTT. Protein: CASSDNGQIVGNTIYF. Based on the CDR3 plus reference TRBV28 and TRBJ1-3, the full variable domain is DVKVTQSSRYLVKRTGEKVFLECVQDMDHENMFWYRQDPGLGLRLIYFSYDVKMKEKGDIPEGYSVSREKKERFSLILESASTNQTSMYLCASSDNGQIVGNTIYFGEGSWLTVV.